One and the same sample provided the 13 T cell receptor beta chains below, sequenced in a study of early T cells in non-severe SARS-CoV-2 infection. TCRdb fed the 5' RACE reads into MiXCR, producing one record per CDR3 protein. The sample has 35,000 to 55,000 distinct CDR3 sequences, roughly 6.6% seen once. The sample here was whole blood, taken at baseline. The receptor set was obtained from an adult who was a healthcare worker with PCR-confirmed SARS-CoV-2 infection or an uninfected control (not recorded which).

The rearrangement uses TRBV12-3 or TRBV12-4 and TRBJ2-3; 9 bases are shared with TRBD2. The CDR3 covers 16 residues. V was pared by 3 bases and J by 4 bases, with 8 bases of the junction left unmatched. This CDR3 reads CASSFGREGGPDTQYF. The DNA of the CDR3 is TGTGCCAGCAGTTTCGGGCGGGAGGGAGGCCCAGATACGCAGTATTTT.

This clonotype was seen many times. The genes are TRBV10-3 and TRBJ1-5; the D is unclear. This CDR3 contains 16 residues. Germline V gives CDR1 ENHRY, CDR2 SYGVKD. V was shortened by 3 bases and J by 1 base, with 13 bases between the two germline ends. This CDR3 reads CAISDPFGGSNQPQHF. Here the CDR3 DNA reads TGTGCCATCAGTGATCCCTTCGGTGGAAGCAATCAGCCCCAGCATTTT.

This clonotype came up many times. The chain links TRBV10-3 to TRBJ2-7; 10 positions match TRBD2. Germline V gives CDR1 ENHRY, CDR2 SYGVKD. Trimming cost V 2 bases and J 3 bases; bases outside gene matches: 7. The CDR3 runs to 16 residues. This CDR3 reads CAISEDIAGGNYEQYF. The CDR3 region has the DNA TGTGCCATCAGTGAGGACATAGCGGGGGGCAACTACGAGCAGTACTTC.

This chain connects TRBV2 to TRBJ1-2; 7 nucleotides match TRBD1. This CDR3 region has 12 residues. Germline V gene data show CDR1 as SNHLY and CDR2 as FYNNEI. J lost 6 bases, V lost 8 bases, and 6 bases had no gene match. The CDR3 bases are TGTGCCAGCTTATTGACAGGGAATGGCTACACCTTC. Protein: CASLLTGNGYTF. Drawing the rest from reference TRBV2 and TRBJ1-2, the complete variable domain is EPEVTQTPSHQVTQMGQEVILRCVPISNHLYFYWYRQILGQKVEFLVSFYNNEISEKSEIFDDQFSVERPDGSNFTLKIRSTKLEDSAMYFCASLLTGNGYTFGSGTRLTVV.

In its sample, this clonotype was seen a few times. One end of the junction varies from germline; a read error may be responsible. The chain uses TRBV7-2 and TRBJ1-6; TRBD1 might be the D (6 bases). The CDR3 contains 15 residues. From germline, CDR1 is SGHTA and CDR2 FQGNSA. The CDR3 region has the DNA TGTGCCAGCAGCTTCGGACAGCATATTAATTCACCCCTCCATTTT. It codes for CASSFGQHINSPLHF.

This clonotype has only a few counts. The J gene is TRBJ1-1, the V gene TRBV30, with D tentatively TRBD1 (6 bases). Per the germline V gene, CDR1 is GTSNPN and CDR2 is SVGIG (reference sequence). V lost 1 base to trimming and J lost 7 bases, with 13 bases between them. The CDR3 consists of 13 residues. CDR3 sequence reads: CAWSGVGRGEAFF. The CDR3 DNA follows: TGTGCCTGGAGTGGGGTAGGCAGGGGTGAAGCTTTCTTT.

This clonotype was observed at least ten times. The chain has TRBV20-1 and TRBJ2-3; D may correspond to TRBD1 or TRBD2 (5 bases each). V was pared by 6 bases and J by 0 bases, with 16 bases between. The CDR3 runs 15 residues. Germline lookup yields CDR1 DFQATT and CDR2 SNEGSKA (reference sequence). In DNA, the CDR3 is TGCAGTGCCCCGGGACCGTATTCTAGCACAGATACGCAGTATTTT. Its protein product is CSAPGPYSSTDTQYF.

This clonotype was detected many times. This chain links TRBV7-9 with TRBJ1-6; D is possibly TRBD1 (6 bases). The CDR3 loop spans 15 amino acids. Trimming removed 5 bases from V and 4 bases from J, with 12 bases in between. The germline V gene encodes CDR1 SEHNR and CDR2 FQNEAQ (reference sequence). As DNA, the CDR3 is TGTGCCAGCAGCCTCGGACAGAATTATAATTCACCCCTCCACTTT. Translated: CASSLGQNYNSPLHF. Complete variable domain (other parts from reference TRBV7-9 and TRBJ1-6): DTGVSQNPRHKITKRGQNVTFRCDPISEHNRLYWYRQTLGQGPEFLTYFQNEAQLEKSRLLSDRFSAERPKGSFSTLEIQRTEQGDSAMYLCASSLGQNYNSPLHFGNGTRLTVT.

This clonotype was picked up many times. The chain links TRBV30 to TRBJ2-1; 7 nucleotides agree with TRBD2. In germline, CDR1 is GTSNPN, CDR2 SVGIG (reference sequence). V gave up 2 bases and J gave up 10 bases; unmatched junction bases: 8. This CDR3 has 13 amino acids. CDR3 nucleotides: TGTGCCTGGAGTCCTTCGGTACTAGCGGAGCAGTTCTTC. Its translation is CAWSPSVLAEQFF.

This clonotype was picked up a small number of times. The J gene is TRBJ2-7, the V gene TRBV7-2, with D tentatively TRBD2 (6 bases). Trimming took 2 bases from V and 0 from J, leaving 17 bases between them. CDR3 length: 17 residues. The germline V gene encodes CDR1 SGHTA and CDR2 FQGNSA. In DNA, the CDR3 is TGTGCCAGCAGCTTACACACCGGGACTGGCCTCTCCTACGAGCAGTACTTC. It codes for CASSLHTGTGLSYEQYF. Drawing the rest from reference TRBV7-2 and TRBJ2-7, the complete variable domain is GAGVSQSPSNKVTEKGKDVELRCDPISGHTALYWYRQSLGQGLEFLIYFQGNSAPDKSGLPSDRFSAERTGGSVSTLTIQRTQQEDSAVYLCASSLHTGTGLSYEQYFGPGTRLTVT.

The table lists this clonotype with many counts. The rearrangement links TRBV4-1 to TRBJ1-6; D is unclear. The germline V and J ends were trimmed by 2 bases and 0 bases, with 20 bases remaining between them. Germline V gene sequence: CDR1 MGHRA, CDR2 YSYEKL. This CDR3 has 20 amino acids. The CDR3 loop reads CASSQRLAVDLSSYNSPLHF. In DNA, the CDR3 is TGCGCCAGCAGCCAACGACTGGCCGTAGACTTGAGCTCCTATAATTCACCCCTCCACTTT.

This clonotype was seen ten or more times. Here the CDR3 DNA reads TGTGCCAGCAGCCAAATTGGGGCGGGAACCTATTTCTCCGGGGAGCTGTTTTTT. Translating gives CASSQIGAGTYFSGELFF. The chain uses TRBV14 and TRBJ2-2; tentative D call: TRBD2 (6 bases). The CDR3 spans 18 residues. V was cut by 2 bases and J by 6 bases, with 22 bases left in between. Germline-derived CDR1 and CDR2 are SGHDN and FVKESK.

This clonotype was recorded at least ten times. The rearrangement uses TRBV4-2 and TRBJ2-2; D may be TRBD2 (7 bases). Germline assignment: CDR1 LGHNA and CDR2 YNFKEQ. The CDR3 length is 17 residues. The V gene lost 0 bases and the J gene lost 2 bases, with 13 bases spanning the gap. CDR3 sequence (DNA): TGTGCCAGCAGCCAAGATACGGGGGGCGCTAACACCGGGGAGCTGTTTTTT. Encoded protein: CASSQDTGGANTGELFF.